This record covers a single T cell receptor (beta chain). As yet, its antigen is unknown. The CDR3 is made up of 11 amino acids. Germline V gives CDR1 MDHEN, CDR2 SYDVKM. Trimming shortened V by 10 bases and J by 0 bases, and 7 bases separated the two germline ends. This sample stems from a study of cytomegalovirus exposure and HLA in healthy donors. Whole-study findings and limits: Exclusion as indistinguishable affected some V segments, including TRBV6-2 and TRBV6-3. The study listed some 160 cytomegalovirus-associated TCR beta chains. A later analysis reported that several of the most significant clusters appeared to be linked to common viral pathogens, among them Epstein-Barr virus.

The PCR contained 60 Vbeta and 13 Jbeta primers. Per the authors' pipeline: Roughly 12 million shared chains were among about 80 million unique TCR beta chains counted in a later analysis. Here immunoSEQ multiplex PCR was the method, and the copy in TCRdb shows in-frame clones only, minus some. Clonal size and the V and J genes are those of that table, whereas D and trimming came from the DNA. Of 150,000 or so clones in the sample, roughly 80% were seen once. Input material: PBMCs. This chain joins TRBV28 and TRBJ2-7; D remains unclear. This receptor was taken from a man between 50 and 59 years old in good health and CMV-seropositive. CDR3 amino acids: CAITSSYEQYF. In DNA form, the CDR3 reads TGTGCCATTACAAGCTCCTACGAGCAGTACTTC.